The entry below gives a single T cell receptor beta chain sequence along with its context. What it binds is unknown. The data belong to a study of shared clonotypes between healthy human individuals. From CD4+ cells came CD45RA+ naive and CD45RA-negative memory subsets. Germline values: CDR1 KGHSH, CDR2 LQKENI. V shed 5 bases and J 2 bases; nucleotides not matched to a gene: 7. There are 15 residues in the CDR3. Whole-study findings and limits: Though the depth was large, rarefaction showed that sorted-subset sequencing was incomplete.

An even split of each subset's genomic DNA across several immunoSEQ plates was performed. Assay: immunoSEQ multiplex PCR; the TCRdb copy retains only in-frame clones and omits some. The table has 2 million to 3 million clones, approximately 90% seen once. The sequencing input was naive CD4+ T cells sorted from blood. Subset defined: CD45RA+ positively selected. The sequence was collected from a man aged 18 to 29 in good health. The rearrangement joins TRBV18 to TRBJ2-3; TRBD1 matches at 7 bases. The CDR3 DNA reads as TGTGCCAGCTCAGTCCGGGACAGTATCACAGATACGCAGTATTTT. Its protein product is CASSVRDSITDTQYF.